Presented here are 18 T cell receptor beta chains from one specimen sequenced in a study of beta chain features in type 1 diabetes. Study results and caveats: All four CD4+ subsets of Type 1 diabetes patients contained TCRB CDR3s that were moderately but significantly shorter.

Reverse transcribing all isolated RNA meant expressed TCRB transcripts were sequenced. Sequencing was performed with immunoSEQ multiplex PCR; in TCRdb, only in-frame clones are kept and a portion is missing. Of under 70,000 clones in the sample, under 75% were seen once. No antigen is known for these receptors. Sequencing input: stem cell memory CD4+ T cells from blood. These receptors originate from a woman in her thirties with type 1 diabetes.

V and J are TRBV29-1 and TRBJ1-5, with D possibly being TRBD1 (5 bases). The CDR3 loop spans 12 amino acids. Germline V CDR1 and CDR2: SQVTM, ANQGSEA. V was shortened by 0 bases and J by 6 bases, with 6 bases between the two germline ends. As DNA, the CDR3 is TGCAGCGTTGAAGAGGGGGGTCAGCCCCAGCATTTT. Translation gives CSVEEGGQPQHF.

V and J are TRBV10-3 and TRBJ2-7; TRBD2 matches at 7 bases. With V trimmed by 5 bases and J by 2 bases, 6 bases remained unmatched. The CDR3 totals 14 residues. Germline CDR1 is ENHRY and CDR2 is SYGVKD. The CDR3 sequence is CAISLSGTTYEQYF. The DNA for the CDR3 is TGTGCCATCAGTCTATCCGGGACTACCTACGAGCAGTACTTC.

This rearrangement joins TRBV5-4 to TRBJ2-1; no reliable D call. Deletions cut 2 bases from V and 7 bases from J, with 7 bases between. CDR3 size: 12 residues. Germline values: CDR1 SGHNT, CDR2 YYREEE (reference sequence). The CDR3 bases are TGTGCCAGCAGCTTTGGAGAGAATGAGCAGTTCTTC. This codes for CASSFGENEQFF.

This rearrangement joins TRBV11-2 to TRBJ2-5; TRBD1 agrees at 8 bases. J gave up 1 base and V 2 bases, and 9 bases lay outside the gene matches. CDR3 length: 17 residues. CDR1 and CDR2 from the germline V gene are SGHAT and FQNNGV. The chain's CDR3 is CASSLSGTGLRQETQYF. The CDR3 region has the DNA TGTGCCAGCAGCTTAAGTGGGACAGGCCTCCGCCAAGAGACCCAGTACTTC.

The chain joins TRBV5-1 to TRBJ2-5; TRBD2 agrees at 8 bases. The CDR3 has 15 residues. Germline V CDR1 and CDR2: SGHRS, YFSETQ. Trimming cost V 0 bases and J 4 bases; bases outside gene matches: 5. The CDR3 sequence: CASSLEKRERETQYF. The CDR3 nucleotides read TGCGCCAGCAGCTTGGAAAAGCGGGAGAGAGAGACCCAGTACTTC.

This rearrangement joins TRBV28 to TRBJ2-5; 11 positions match TRBD2. This CDR3 region has 18 residues. Unmatched junction bases numbered 11, after V lost 1 base and J lost 4 bases. Germline assignment: CDR1 MDHEN and CDR2 SYDVKM. CDR3 protein: CASSLSGPSGRTLETQYF. The CDR3 DNA follows: TGTGCCAGCAGTTTATCGGGACCTAGCGGGAGGACCCTAGAGACCCAGTACTTC.

This sequence joins TRBV27 and TRBJ2-7, with D tentatively TRBD1 (6 bases). Per the germline V gene, CDR1 is MNHEY and CDR2 is SMNVEV (reference sequence). The V gene lost 7 bases and the J gene lost 2 bases, with 12 bases spanning the gap. There are 13 residues in the CDR3. The CDR3 protein is CASMRGQTYEQYF. The CDR3 DNA reads as TGTGCCAGCATGCGAGGACAGACCTACGAGCAGTACTTC.

The rearrangement links TRBV7-3 to TRBJ2-7; TRBD2 matches at 11 bases. The CDR3 spans 14 residues. CDR1 and CDR2 (germline): SGHTA, FQGTGA. With 4 bases clipped from V and 4 bases from J, the junction kept 3 bases outside the gene matches. Here the CDR3 reads CASSWGLAEYEQYF. The CDR3, as DNA: TGTGCCAGCAGCTGGGGACTAGCGGAATACGAGCAGTACTTC.

This clone was seen a few times. This sequence joins TRBV4-2 and TRBJ2-5; 11 nucleotides line up with TRBD2. The CDR3 spans 14 residues. V lost 4 bases to trimming and J lost 3 bases; unmatched junction nucleotides: 1. CDR1 is LGHNA and CDR2 is YNFKEQ in the germline V gene. The CDR3 is CASSLGLAEETQYF. The CDR3 coding sequence is TGTGCCAGCAGCCTGGGACTAGCGGAAGAGACCCAGTACTTC.

Only a few counts were recorded for this clone. The sample holds other DNA sequences that translate to the same CDR3. The J gene is TRBJ2-7, the V gene TRBV18; 11 positions agree with TRBD2. CDR3 length equals 15 residues. CDR1 KGHSH and CDR2 LQKENI come from the germline V gene. The ends lost 3 bases at V and 1 base at J; junction bases unmatched: 2. CDR3 sequence: CASSPRLAGSYEQYF. CDR3 bases: TGTGCCAGCTCACCGAGACTAGCGGGATCCTACGAGCAGTACTTC. Variable domain in full (rest from reference TRBV18 and TRBJ2-7): NAGVMQNPRHLVRRRGQEARLRCSPMKGHSHVYWYRQLPEEGLKFMVYLQKENIIDESGMPKERFSAEFPKEGPSILRIQQVVRGDSAAYFCASSPRLAGSYEQYFGPGTRLTVT.

The chain couples TRBV28 to TRBJ2-2, with TRBD1 identical over 10 bases. V dropped 5 bases and J dropped 4; count of bases not matched to a gene: 7. Germline CDR1 and CDR2: MDHEN and SYDVKM. CDR3 length: 16 amino acids. DNA for the CDR3: TGTGCCAGCAGTCCCCGCGGACAGGGGGGCACCGGGGAGCTGTTTTTT. Its translation: CASSPRGQGGTGELFF.

V is TRBV19 and J is TRBJ1-2; perhaps TRBD1 as D (5 bases). CDR1 and CDR2 (germline): LNHDA, SQIVND (reference sequence). V was pared by 2 bases and J by 0 bases, with 7 bases between. The CDR3 totals 14 residues. DNA of the CDR3: TGTGCCAGTAGTATATTAGGGGCTAACTATGGCTACACCTTC. Its protein product is CASSILGANYGYTF.

The chain couples TRBV5-1 to TRBJ2-1; weak D call: TRBD2 (5 bases). Trimming removed 0 bases from V and 5 bases from J, with 9 bases in between. The CDR3 spans 14 residues. Germline V gives CDR1 SGHRS, CDR2 YFSETQ. CDR3 in DNA: TGCGCCAGCAGCTTGGAGGCTAGCCACAATGAGCAGTTCTTC. Translation: CASSLEASHNEQFF.

This clone occurred a few times. The rearrangement uses TRBV4-1 and TRBJ1-3; no firm D call. This CDR3 is built from 15 residues. From germline, CDR1 is MGHRA and CDR2 YSYEKL. Trimming pared 0 bases from V and 0 bases from J, leaving 6 bases between. Here the CDR3 reads CASSQDKLSGNTIYF. CDR3 coding DNA: TGCGCCAGCAGCCAAGATAAGCTCTCTGGAAACACCATATATTTT.

V usage is TRBV5-1 and J usage is TRBJ2-3, with TRBD1 identical over 10 bases. There are 16 residues in the CDR3. Per germline, CDR1 SGHRS and CDR2 YFSETQ. V was pared by 4 bases and J by 2 bases, with 7 bases of the junction left unmatched. The CDR3 reads CASSGSGQGFTDTQYF. CDR3 sequence (DNA): TGCGCCAGCAGCGGCTCGGGACAGGGGTTCACAGATACGCAGTATTTT.

This clone was counted a few times. This chain joins TRBV29-1 and TRBJ1-1; TRBD1 matches at 7 bases. From germline, CDR1 is SQVTM and CDR2 ANQGSEA. V shed 7 bases and J 1 base; nucleotides not matched to a gene: 6. The CDR3 covers 13 residues. DNA of the CDR3: TGCAGCGCCCAGGGACAGCAGAACACTGAAGCTTTCTTT. Translated: CSAQGQQNTEAFF. The full variable domain, in which reference TRBV29-1 and TRBJ1-1 provide the parts outside the CDR3, is SAVISQKPSRDICQRGTSLTIQCQVDSQVTMMFWYRQQPGQSLTLIATANQGSEATYESGFVIDKFPISRPNLTFSTLTVSNMSPEDSSIYLCSAQGQQNTEAFFGQGTRLTVV.

V gene TRBV25-1 combines with J gene TRBJ2-7; TRBD2 agrees at 10 bases. CDR1 is MGHDK and CDR2 is SYGVNS in the germline V gene. The CDR3 totals 16 residues. Trimming took 2 bases from V and 2 from J; bases not matched to a gene: 6. The CDR3 sequence is CASSEVLAGTAYEQYF. The CDR3 DNA follows: TGTGCCAGCAGTGAAGTACTAGCGGGGACCGCCTACGAGCAGTACTTC.

V usage is TRBV7-8 and J usage is TRBJ2-1; no reliable D call. The ends were cut back, 2 bases at V and 6 bases at J, with 8 bases in the middle. Germline CDR1 SGHVS, CDR2 FQNEAQ. The CDR3 is 13 amino acids. CDR3 residues: CASSLWRLNEQFF. DNA of the CDR3: TGTGCCAGCAGCTTATGGAGACTCAATGAGCAGTTCTTC. The full variable domain, its missing parts supplied by reference TRBV7-8 and TRBJ2-1, is GAGVSQSPRYKVAKRGQDVALRCDPISGHVSLFWYQQALGQGPEFLTYFQNEAQLDKSGLPSDRFFAERPEGSVSTLKIQRTQQEDSAVYLCASSLWRLNEQFFGPGTRLTVL.